Below are 5 T cell receptor beta chains sequenced from a single sample in a study of naive and memory T cell subsets. Overall study results and limits: Especially in CD8 cells, naive repertoires contained a few larger clonotypes, possibly CD45RA-re-expressing memory cells.

These receptors' targets are unknown. Two oligonucleotides, mixed equimolar, formed the beta constant-region primer covering TRBC1 and TRBC2. Nested alpha and beta constant-region primers with the SP2 primer drove four PCR rounds on ligated cDNA. Using its own MiXCR run on the UMI-ligation and nested PCR reads, TCRdb lists one record per CDR3 protein. The data contain over 110,000 distinct CDR3 sequences, 15% to 25% of them singletons. Material for sequencing was naive CD8+ T cells from blood. All receptors come from a human donor in good health.

This clonotype showed up just a few times. The chain couples TRBV5-6 to TRBJ2-7; D perhaps matches TRBD2 (6 bases). Germline V gene data show CDR1 as SGHDT and CDR2 as YYEEEE. The CDR3 runs to 16 residues. Trimming shortened V by 4 bases and J by 0 bases, and 17 bases separated the two germline ends. CDR3 sequence reads: CASSILDLGGSYEQYF. CDR3 sequence (DNA): TGTGCCAGCAGCATATTGGACTTGGGAGGCTCCTACGAGCAGTACTTC.

This clonotype has just a few counts. The chain joins TRBV9 to TRBJ2-3; 9 positions agree with TRBD2. Germline CDR1 and CDR2: SGDLS and YYNGEE. The CDR3 covers 14 residues. V gave up 3 bases and J gave up 3 bases; unmatched junction bases: 2. CDR3 residues: CASSASGNTDTQYF. The CDR3 DNA is TGTGCCAGCAGCGCTAGCGGGAATACAGATACGCAGTATTTT.

The rearrangement links TRBV12-3 or TRBV12-4 to TRBJ1-1, with D uncertain. Between the trimmed V and J ends, which lost 3 bases and 8 bases, there was a span of 13 bases. This CDR3 is built from 13 residues. CDR3 region: CASSFTDIEEAFF. The CDR3 DNA sequence: TGTGCCAGCAGTTTCACAGACATTGAGGAAGCTTTCTTT.

There are a few counts of this clonotype. The genes are TRBV9 and TRBJ2-5; D remains unclear. The CDR3 is 14 residues long. Trimming stripped 0 bases from V and 4 bases from J, with 10 bases between. CDR1 and CDR2 (germline): SGDLS, YYNGEE. The CDR3 DNA is TGTGCCAGCAGCGTAGTCGACTGGGGAGAGACCCAGTACTTC. It is translated as CASSVVDWGETQYF.

The V call is TRBV14, the J call TRBJ2-5, with a tentative D call TRBD1 (5 bases). The CDR3 has 13 residues. The V gene lost 1 base and the J gene lost 3 bases, with 6 bases spanning the gap. CDR1 and CDR2 from the germline V gene are SGHDN and FVKESK. Here the CDR3 reads CASSQVGEETQYF. As DNA, the CDR3 is TGTGCCAGCAGCCAAGTAGGGGAAGAGACCCAGTACTTC. Drawing the rest from reference TRBV14 and TRBJ2-5, the complete variable domain is EAGVTQFPSHSVIEKGQTVTLRCDPISGHDNLYWYRRVMGKEIKFLLHFVKESKQDESGMPNNRFLAERTGGTYSTLKVQPAELEDSGVYFCASSQVGEETQYFGPGTRLLVL.